The 14 T cell receptor beta chains in this list originate from one sample, sequenced in a study of T-cell reconstitution after alpha-beta-depleted transplantation in children. Preparation of the TCRbeta library was carried out with unique molecular identifiers. TCRdb re-called the PCR reads through MiXCR, storing one row per CDR3 protein. The sample has almost 250,000 distinct CDR3 sequences; 25% are singletons. The starting material was PBMCs, obtained before TCRalphabeta/CD19-depleted stem cell transplant. The receptors originated from a girl aged 2-10 years with Fanconi anemia, due to receive a stem cell transplant.

The chain links TRBV27 to TRBJ2-7; a weak D match, TRBD2 (7 bases). The V gene's germline CDR1 is MNHEY and CDR2 SMNVEV (reference sequence). This CDR3 has 15 amino acids. Between the trimmed V and J ends, which lost 2 bases and 2 bases, there was a span of 13 bases. CDR3 nucleotides: TGTGCCAGCAGTTTAGGGGCGGGGGCCACCTACGAGCAGTACTTC. This translates into CASSLGAGATYEQYF.

This clonotype was picked up a small number of times. J is TRBJ2-5 and V is TRBV12-3 or TRBV12-4, with 9 bases matching TRBD2. The CDR3 is made up of 16 amino acids. Trimming took 0 bases from V and 6 from J; bases not matched to a gene: 8. CDR3 nucleotide sequence: TGTGCCAGCAGTTTAGCGGCGGGGGGGCCGAGGAAGACCCAGTACTTC. It encodes CASSLAAGGPRKTQYF.

This clonotype was detected only a few times. V usage is TRBV28 and J usage is TRBJ2-3; D not certain. Germline CDR1 reads MDHEN; CDR2 reads SYDVKM. CDR3 length: 14 amino acids. V lost 3 bases to trimming and J lost 0 bases, with 7 bases between them. CDR3 loop: CASSFGGSTDTQYF. The CDR3, as DNA: TGTGCCAGCAGTTTTGGTGGGAGCACAGATACGCAGTATTTT.

This chain joins TRBV27 and TRBJ2-7; 10 nucleotides match TRBD1. The CDR3 extends over 15 amino acids. The V segment lost 3 bases and the J segment 5 bases; nucleotides outside the gene matches: 7. Germline V lookup: CDR1 MNHEY, CDR2 SMNVEV (reference sequence). CDR3 residues: CASSFPGTGVDEQYF. The CDR3 coding sequence is TGTGCCAGCAGTTTTCCCGGGACAGGGGTGGACGAGCAGTACTTC.

The CDR3 DNA reads TGCGCCAGCAGCCAAGGACAGCAAAACATTCAGTACTTC. Protein sequence: CASSQGQQNIQYF. The genes are TRBV4-1 and TRBJ2-4; D may be TRBD1 (5 bases). CDR3 size: 13 residues. V was pared by 1 base and J by 5 bases, with 6 bases between. Germline CDR1 and CDR2: MGHRA and YSYEKL.

The chain employs TRBV20-1 and TRBJ2-4, with TRBD2 identical over 8 bases. The trim removed 2 bases at V and 6 bases at J, leaving 0 bases unmatched. Germline V CDR1 and CDR2: DFQATT, SNEGSKA (reference sequence). This CDR3 is 12 amino acids long. DNA of the CDR3: TGCAGTGCTAGACTAGCGGGAAACATTCAGTACTTC. Encoded protein: CSARLAGNIQYF.

V and J are TRBV20-1 and TRBJ2-1; 10 positions match TRBD2. The CDR3 has 14 amino acids. Germline V gene data show CDR1 as DFQATT and CDR2 as SNEGSKA (reference sequence). The CDR3 nucleotides are TGCAGCATACTCAGCGGGAGGGCCCGGAATGAGCAGTTCTTC. Translated, it gives CSILSGRARNEQFF.

V gene TRBV5-1 combines with J gene TRBJ1-1; D uncertain. V was cut by 3 bases and J by 1 base, with 7 bases left in between. The CDR3 has 13 residues. The V gene's germline CDR1 is SGHRS and CDR2 YFSETQ. The CDR3 DNA sequence: TGCGCCAGCAGCTGGGTCAGGAACACTGAAGCTTTCTTT. This encodes CASSWVRNTEAFF.

The chain combines TRBV29-1 with TRBJ2-3, with 9 bases identical to TRBD2. J was trimmed by 1 base and V by 4 bases; bases with no gene match: 3. This CDR3 comprises 14 residues. CDR1 and CDR2 (germline): SQVTM, ANQGSEA. The CDR3 DNA follows: TGCAGCGTTGCGTGGACTAGCGGCACAGATACGCAGTATTTT. Translated: CSVAWTSGTDTQYF.

This clonotype occurred a few times. As DNA, the CDR3 is TGCAGCGTTGAGGGGAGAGGCGAGCAGTACTTC. Its translation: CSVEGRGEQYF. The rearrangement uses TRBV29-1 and TRBJ2-7; maybe TRBD2 (5 bases). The CDR3 contains 11 residues. CDR1 and CDR2 (germline): SQVTM, ANQGSEA. The V gene lost 3 bases and the J gene lost 6 bases, with 9 bases spanning the gap.

The V call is TRBV20-1, the J call TRBJ2-1, with TRBD2 identical over 7 bases. From germline, CDR1 is DFQATT and CDR2 SNEGSKA (reference sequence). The V segment lost 6 bases and the J segment 6 bases; nucleotides outside the gene matches: 17. This CDR3 has 16 residues. The CDR3 protein is CSAAHNSGGSRNEQFF. The CDR3 DNA is TGCAGTGCCGCCCACAATTCGGGGGGTTCACGCAATGAGCAGTTCTTC.

V gene TRBV29-1 combines with J gene TRBJ2-7; 7 nucleotides agree with TRBD1. V dropped 5 bases and J dropped 3; count of bases not matched to a gene: 7. CDR1 is SQVTM, CDR2 ANQGSEA, per germline. The CDR3 consists of 13 residues. The CDR3 sequence is CSVTRQGVYEQYF. CDR3 bases: TGCAGCGTTACCAGACAGGGTGTCTACGAGCAGTACTTC.

This clonotype was counted once. V is TRBV10-3 and J is TRBJ2-1, with 8 positions matching TRBD2. Unmatched junction bases numbered 9, after V lost 7 bases and J lost 7 bases. CDR1 is ENHRY and CDR2 is SYGVKD in the germline V gene. CDR3 length: 14 residues. The CDR3 DNA follows: TGTGCCATCACGGCGGGAGGACGGCTAAATGAGCAGTTCTTC. Encoded protein: CAITAGGRLNEQFF.

This clonotype appeared a few times. The chain employs TRBV5-1 and TRBJ1-6; D unresolved. The CDR3 totals 13 residues. Trimming took off 1 base at V and 8 bases at J, with 7 bases between the two ends. The V gene's germline CDR1 is SGHRS and CDR2 YFSETQ. CDR3 coding DNA: TGCGCCAGCAGCTTGAACGGAGATTCACCCCTCCACTTT. Its protein product is CASSLNGDSPLHF.